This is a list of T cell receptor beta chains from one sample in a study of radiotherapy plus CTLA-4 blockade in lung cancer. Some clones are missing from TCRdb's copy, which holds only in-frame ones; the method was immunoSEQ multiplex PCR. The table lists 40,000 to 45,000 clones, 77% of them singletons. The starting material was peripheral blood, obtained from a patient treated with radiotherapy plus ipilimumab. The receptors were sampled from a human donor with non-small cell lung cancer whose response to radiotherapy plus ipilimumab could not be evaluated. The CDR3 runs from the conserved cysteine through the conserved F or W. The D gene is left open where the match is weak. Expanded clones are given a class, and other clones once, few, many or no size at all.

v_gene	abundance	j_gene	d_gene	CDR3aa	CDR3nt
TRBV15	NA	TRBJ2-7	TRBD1	CATSPDRSGEQYF	TGTGCCACCAGCCCGGACAGGTCGGGTGAGCAGTACTTC
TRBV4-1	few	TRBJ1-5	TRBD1	CASSHTVSFDRGPQPQHF	TGCGCCAGCAGCCATACCGTTTCGTTCGACAGGGGGCCTCAGCCCCAGCATTTT
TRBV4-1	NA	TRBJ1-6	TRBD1	CASSQETGGYNSPLHF	TGCGCCAGCAGCCAAGAGACAGGGGGCTATAATTCACCCCTCCACTTT
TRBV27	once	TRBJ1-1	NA	CASSIQGGRKAFF	TGTGCCAGCAGTATCCAGGGTGGGAGGAAAGCTTTCTTT
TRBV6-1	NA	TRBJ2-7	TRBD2	CASSETSGGPYEQYF	TGTGCCAGCAGTGAGACTAGCGGGGGTCCCTACGAGCAGTACTTC
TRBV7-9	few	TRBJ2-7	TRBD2	CASSHFSGTPYEQYF	TGTGCCAGCAGCCATTTTAGCGGGACCCCCTACGAGCAGTACTTC
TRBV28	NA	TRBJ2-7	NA	CASSLFLGEQYF	TGTGCCAGCAGTTTATTTCTAGGCGAGCAGTACTTC
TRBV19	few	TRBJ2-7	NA	CASSSNGGGEDEQYF	TGTGCCAGTAGTAGCAACGGGGGTGGGGAGGACGAGCAGTACTTC
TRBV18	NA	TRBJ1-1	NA	CASSLGTEAFF	TGTGCCAGCTCACTCGGGACTGAAGCTTTCTTT
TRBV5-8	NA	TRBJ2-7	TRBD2	CASSSPGLDYEQYF	TGTGCCAGCAGCTCACCGGGACTAGATTACGAGCAGTACTTC
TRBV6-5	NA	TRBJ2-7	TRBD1	CASSRDRFYEQYF	TGTGCCAGCAGCCGGGACAGGTTCTACGAGCAGTACTTC
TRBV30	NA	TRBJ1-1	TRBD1	CAWSGPGGKLYTEAFF	TGTGCCTGGAGCGGACCAGGGGGGAAACTTTACACTGAAGCTTTCTTT
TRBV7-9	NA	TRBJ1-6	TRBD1	CASSRTGGSSPLHF	TGTGCCAGCAGCCGGACAGGGGGCTCTTCACCCCTCCACTTT
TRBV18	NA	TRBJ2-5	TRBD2	CASSPPLAGLGETQYF	TGTGCCAGCTCACCACCGCTAGCGGGCTTGGGAGAGACCCAGTACTTC
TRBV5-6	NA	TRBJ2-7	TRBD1	CASRGTATYEQYF	TGTGCCAGCAGGGGGACAGCTACCTACGAGCAGTACTTC
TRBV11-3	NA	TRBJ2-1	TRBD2	CASSRSGRSSSYNEQFF	TGTGCCAGCAGCCGTAGCGGGAGGTCCAGCTCCTACAATGAGCAGTTCTTC
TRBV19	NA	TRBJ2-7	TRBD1	CASSTSPPGQSPYEQYF	TGTGCCAGTAGTACCTCCCCACCGGGACAGAGTCCTTACGAGCAGTACTTC
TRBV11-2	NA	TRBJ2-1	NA	CASSLVRREQFF	TGTGCCAGCAGCTTAGTTCGTCGGGAGCAGTTCTTC
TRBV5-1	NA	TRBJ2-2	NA	CASRAVEGSVGELFF	TGCGCCAGCAGGGCCGTGGAGGGGTCTGTCGGGGAGCTGTTTTTT
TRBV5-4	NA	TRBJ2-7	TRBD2	CASSSGTSGYEQYF	TGTGCCAGCAGTTCCGGGACTAGCGGCTACGAGCAGTACTTC
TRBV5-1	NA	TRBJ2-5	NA	CASSLTGLLYQETQYF	TGCGCCAGCAGCTTGACAGGGCTACTGTACCAAGAGACCCAGTACTTC
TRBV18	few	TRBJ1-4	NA	CASSPPEEFSEKLFF	TGTGCCAGCTCACCACCGGAGGAATTCAGCGAAAAACTGTTTTTT
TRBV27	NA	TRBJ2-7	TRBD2	CASRPSGSSYEQYF	TGTGCCAGCAGACCTAGCGGGAGCTCCTACGAGCAGTACTTC
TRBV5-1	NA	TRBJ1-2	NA	CASSLAGRGTINYGYTF	TGCGCCAGCAGCTTGGCTGGGAGAGGCACGATTAACTATGGCTACACCTTC
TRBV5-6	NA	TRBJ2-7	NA	CASSLGLKRSYEQYF	TGTGCCAGCAGCTTGGGCTTGAAGCGCTCCTACGAGCAGTACTTC
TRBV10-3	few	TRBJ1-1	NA	CAIRPRTYNTEAFF	TGTGCCATCAGACCCAGGACATATAACACTGAAGCTTTCTTT
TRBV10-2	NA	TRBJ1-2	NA	CASSESDRGGYGYTF	TGCGCCAGCAGTGAATCGGACAGAGGGGGCTATGGCTACACCTTC
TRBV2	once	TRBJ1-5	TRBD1	CASSGDRVNQPQHF	TGTGCCAGCAGCGGGGACAGGGTAAATCAGCCCCAGCATTTT
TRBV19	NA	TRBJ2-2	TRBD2	CASRRAGVTGELFF	TGTGCCAGTAGAAGAGCGGGGGTCACCGGGGAGCTGTTTTTT
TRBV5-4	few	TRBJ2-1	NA	CASSLAGREQFF	TGTGCCAGCAGCTTGGCAGGTAGGGAGCAGTTCTTC
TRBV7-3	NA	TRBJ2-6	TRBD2	CASSNKGAGSGANVLTF	TGTGCCAGCAGCAATAAAGGAGCGGGATCTGGGGCCAACGTCCTGACTTTC
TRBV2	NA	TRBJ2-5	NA	CASNPPVGGGQETQYF	TGTGCCAGCAACCCTCCAGTTGGGGGCGGTCAAGAGACCCAGTACTTC
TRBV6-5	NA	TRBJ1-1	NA	CASSLLLTGLKRAFF	TGTGCCAGCAGTTTACTGTTGACAGGCCTTAAACGGGCTTTCTTT
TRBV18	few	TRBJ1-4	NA	CASSSKQGTDEKLFF	TGTGCCAGCTCCTCAAAACAGGGAACCGATGAAAAACTGTTTTTT
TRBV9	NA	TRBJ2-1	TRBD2	CASSPLRGGWGGGSYNEQFF	TGTGCCAGCAGCCCCCTAAGAGGTGGATGGGGCGGGGGTTCCTACAATGAGCAGTTCTTC
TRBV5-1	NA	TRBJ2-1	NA	CASSLSPPDRSYNEQFF	TGCGCCAGCAGCCTCAGCCCACCGGACAGATCCTACAATGAGCAGTTCTTC
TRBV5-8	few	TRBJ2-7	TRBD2	CASSWERGKPYEQYF	TGTGCCAGCAGCTGGGAGCGGGGCAAACCCTACGAGCAGTACTTC
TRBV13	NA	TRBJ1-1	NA	CASSSGRGNTEAFF	TGTGCCAGCAGCTCTGGACGGGGGAACACTGAAGCTTTCTTT
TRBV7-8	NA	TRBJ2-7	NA	CASSLATGDTYEQYF	TGTGCCAGCAGCTTAGCGACGGGGGATACCTACGAGCAGTACTTC
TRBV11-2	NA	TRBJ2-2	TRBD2	CASSLEGTSGFWGELFF	TGTGCCAGCAGCTTAGAAGGGACTAGCGGGTTCTGGGGGGAGCTGTTTTTT
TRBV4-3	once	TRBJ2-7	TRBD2	CASSQRDGGANEQYF	TGCGCCAGCAGCCAGAGGGACGGGGGGGCGAACGAGCAGTACTTC
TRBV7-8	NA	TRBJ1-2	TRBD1	CASSSSQGADGYTF	TGTGCCAGCAGCTCCTCACAGGGGGCCGATGGCTACACCTTC
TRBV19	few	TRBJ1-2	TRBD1	CASSLWDRGGSNYGYTF	TGTGCCAGTAGTCTTTGGGACAGGGGAGGTTCCAACTATGGCTACACCTTC
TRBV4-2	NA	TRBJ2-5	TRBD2	CASSQDSRTSGGAQYF	TGTGCCAGCAGCCAAGATTCTAGGACTAGCGGGGGGGCCCAGTACTTC
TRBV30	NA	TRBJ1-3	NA	CASTGSGNTMYF	TGTGCCTCGACCGGGAGTGGCAACACCATGTATTTT
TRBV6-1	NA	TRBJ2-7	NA	CASRTGQHEQYF	TGTGCCAGCAGAACAGGCCAGCACGAGCAGTACTTC
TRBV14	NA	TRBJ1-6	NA	CASSQDSAFSYNSPLHF	TGTGCCAGCAGCCAAGACAGTGCTTTTTCCTATAATTCACCCCTCCACTTT
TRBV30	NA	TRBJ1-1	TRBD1	CAWSVGGQGKAFF	TGTGCCTGGAGTGTAGGGGGACAGGGGAAAGCTTTCTTT
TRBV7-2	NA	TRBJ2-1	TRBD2	CASMLGTSVYNEQFF	TGTGCCAGCATGCTAGGGACTAGCGTATACAATGAGCAGTTCTTC
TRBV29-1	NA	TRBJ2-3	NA	CSAGGLDHGTQYTQYF	TGCAGCGCGGGGGGATTGGACCACGGGACACAATATACGCAGTATTTT
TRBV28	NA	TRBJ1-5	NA	CASRGGAQPQHF	TGTGCCAGCAGAGGGGGGGCTCAGCCCCAGCATTTT
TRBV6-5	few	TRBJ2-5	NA	CASRGRRGQETQYF	TGTGCCAGCAGGGGAAGAAGGGGCCAAGAGACCCAGTACTTC
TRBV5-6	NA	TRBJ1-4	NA	CASRRSGVEKLFF	TGTGCCAGCAGACGGTCGGGGGTTGAAAAACTGTTTTTT
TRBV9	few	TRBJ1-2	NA	CASNPGINYGYTF	TGTGCCAGCAATCCGGGGATCAACTATGGCTACACCTTC
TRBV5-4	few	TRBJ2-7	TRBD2	CASSLSAGGSGYEQYF	TGTGCCAGCAGCTTGAGCGCGGGAGGGAGCGGTTACGAGCAGTACTTC